Shown below are 10 T cell receptor beta chains from a single sample sequenced in a study of T cells after yellow fever vaccination. TCRdb re-called the 5' RACE reads with MiXCR, one entry per CDR3 protein. Of under 600,000 distinct CDR3 sequences listed, 13% are singletons. The sequences come from PBMCs, collected on the day of the yellow fever booster vaccination. Receptors were obtained from a man aged 25 to 45 who received the YFV17D yellow fever vaccine.

The rearrangement links TRBV5-1 to TRBJ1-6; D is perhaps TRBD1 (6 bases). Trimming removed 0 bases at V and 10 bases at J, with 14 bases between. The CDR3 sequence is 15 residues long. In germline, CDR1 is SGHRS, CDR2 YFSETQ. CDR3 DNA: TGCGCCAGCAGCTTGGAACTCAGTGGGACATCACCCCTCCACTTT. As protein: CASSLELSGTSPLHF.

The genes are TRBV5-1 and TRBJ2-3; maybe TRBD2 (6 bases). In germline, CDR1 is SGHRS, CDR2 YFSETQ. The V and J ends lost 4 bases and 1 base respectively, with 19 bases between them. The CDR3 runs to 17 residues. CDR3 region: CASSDRDSRPRTDTQYF. The CDR3, as DNA: TGCGCCAGCAGCGACCGGGACTCCAGACCCCGCACAGATACGCAGTATTTT.

V gene TRBV3-1 combines with J gene TRBJ2-1; D possibly corresponds to TRBD2 (5 bases). The CDR3 spans 13 residues. Germline-derived CDR1 and CDR2 are LGHDT and YNNKEL (reference sequence). Trimming took 0 bases from V and 10 from J, leaving 10 bases between them. The CDR3 sequence: CASSQESVAEQFF. The CDR3 coding sequence is TGTGCCAGCAGCCAAGAAAGCGTAGCGGAGCAGTTCTTC.

Only a few counts were recorded for this clonotype. This chain connects TRBV27 to TRBJ2-1; D may be TRBD2 (6 bases). The CDR3 is 14 residues long. V was cut by 8 bases and J by 8 bases, with 19 bases left in between. Germline V gene data show CDR1 as MNHEY and CDR2 as SMNVEV (reference sequence). CDR3 sequence (DNA): TGTGCCAGCTTAAACATGGGGAGGTGGTATGAGCAGTTCTTC. Translated: CASLNMGRWYEQFF.

In this sample, this clonotype turned up many times. The V gene is TRBV11-2, the J gene TRBJ2-2; D uncertain. CDR3 length equals 14 residues. Per the germline V gene, CDR1 is SGHAT and CDR2 is FQNNGV. With 7 bases removed from V and 7 bases from J, the gap between germline ends came to 16 bases. The CDR3 spells CASTLRPADGELFF. CDR3 sequence (DNA): TGTGCCAGCACCCTCCGCCCAGCAGACGGGGAGCTGTTTTTT.

The chain uses TRBV7-8 and TRBJ2-1; 11 nucleotides match TRBD2. V trimming: 4 bases; J trimming: 14 bases; junction bases outside the gene matches: 10. The CDR3 is 14 amino acids. Germline lookup yields CDR1 SGHVS and CDR2 FQNEAQ. The CDR3 coding sequence is TGTGCCAGCAGCTCTAAGCGACTAGCGGGAACGGAGTTCTTC. Translated: CASSSKRLAGTEFF. Based on the CDR3 plus reference TRBV7-8 and TRBJ2-1, the full variable domain is GAGVSQSPRYKVAKRGQDVALRCDPISGHVSLFWYQQALGQGPEFLTYFQNEAQLDKSGLPSDRFFAERPEGSVSTLKIQRTQQEDSAVYLCASSSKRLAGTEFFGPGTRLTVL.

This chain connects TRBV20-1 to TRBJ2-2, with 11 bases identical to TRBD2. The CDR3 extends over 17 amino acids. Germline CDR1 reads DFQATT; CDR2 reads SNEGSKA (reference sequence). Losses at the gene ends were 3 bases for V and 5 bases for J; bases not matched to a gene: 11. CDR3 sequence (DNA): TGCAGTGCTAGTACTAGCGGGAGATCTCTGGGTACCGGGGAGCTGTTTTTT. Protein: CSASTSGRSLGTGELFF.

V gene TRBV4-3 combines with J gene TRBJ2-1, with a possible D match to TRBD1 (6 bases). Trimming cost V 1 base and J 7 bases, with 17 bases left between them. This CDR3 contains 16 residues. CDR1 and CDR2 from the germline V gene are LGHNA and YSLEER. The CDR3 is CASSQGVGSGENEQFF. CDR3 nucleotide sequence: TGCGCCAGCAGCCAAGGTGTGGGCTCAGGGGAGAATGAGCAGTTCTTC.

This rearrangement joins TRBV9 to TRBJ2-7, with TRBD2 matching 9 bases. The J segment lost 3 bases and the V segment lost 1 base, leaving 5 bases of the junction unmatched. CDR3 size: 15 residues. The germline CDR1 and CDR2 sequences are SGDLS and YYNGEE. The CDR3 bases are TGTGCCAGCAGCGTAAGCCTAGCGGGGAACTACGAGCAGTACTTC. The encoded protein is CASSVSLAGNYEQYF.

V usage is TRBV4-3 and J usage is TRBJ2-1; 7 bases match TRBD2. J lost 8 bases, V lost 4 bases, and 11 bases had no gene match. Germline CDR1 is LGHNA and CDR2 is YSLEER. CDR3 length: 15 amino acids. CDR3 in DNA: TGCGCCAGCAGCCCTCCCAGAGCGGGAAAGCATGAGCAGTTCTTC. It codes for CASSPPRAGKHEQFF.